The 11 T cell receptor beta chains below all came from one sample that was sequenced in a study of T cell clonality in common variable immunodeficiency. TCRdb's copy holds only in-frame clones and misses some; the assay was immunoSEQ multiplex PCR. This sample comprises roughly 50,000 clones, none seen once only. Sequencing was carried out using peripheral blood mononuclear cells. The receptors were sampled from a person aged 18-70 years in good health.

Many counts were recorded for this clone. The read stops 3 residues short of the end of the CDR3; the missing end is completed from the germline J gene. The chain joins TRBV5-1 to TRBJ1-1; the D gene is possibly TRBD1 (5 bases). CDR3 size: 13 residues. Trimming removed 6 bases at V and 4 bases at J, with 13 bases between. Germline CDR1 reads SGHRS; CDR2 reads YFSETQ. Incomplete CDR3 DNA: TGCGCCAGCACCGGGACTCGTGGCACTGAA. Protein product: CASTGTRGTE. In full, the CDR3 is CASTGTRGTEAFF.

Of note for this clone: From the germline J gene comes the end of the CDR3, since the read stops 3 residues before it. The chain uses TRBV19 and TRBJ2-3; 8 bases map to TRBD1. Germline CDR1 reads LNHDA; CDR2 reads SQIVND (reference sequence). The CDR3 runs to 16 residues. Trimming removed 4 bases from V and 1 base from J; junction bases left unmatched: 7. The CDR3 sequence: CASSTNPQGGTDTQYF. The DNA read from the CDR3 is TGTGCCAGTAGTACCAATCCACAGGGGGGCACAGATACG. Using reference TRBV19 and TRBJ2-3 for the parts outside the CDR3, the full variable domain is DGGITQSPKYLFRKEGQNVTLSCEQNLNHDAMYWYRQDPGQGLRLIYYSQIVNDFQKGDIAEGYSVSREKKESFPLTVTSAQKNPTAFYLCASSTNPQGGTDTQYFGPGTRLTVL.

This clone was found a few times. The CDR3 bases that were read are TGTGCCAGCTCACGACTGACAGGGACCTCAGGAATAACTAATGAAAAA. Protein: CASSRLTGTSGITNEK. The full CDR3 sequence reads CASSRLTGTSGITNEKLFF. The V call is TRBV18, the J call TRBJ1-4; 7 bases are shared with TRBD1. Read sequence stops 3 residues before the CDR3 end, and the germline J gene provides the missing end. V lost 4 bases and J lost 1; bases outside the gene matches: 15. CDR3 length: 19 residues. Germline V CDR1 and CDR2: KGHSH, LQKENI.

Many counts were recorded for this clone. The read falls 3 residues short of the CDR3 end, and the missing part is taken from the germline J gene. V is TRBV11-3 and J is TRBJ1-2, with TRBD1 matching over 8 bases. CDR3 length equals 14 residues. From germline, CDR1 is SGHNT and CDR2 YENEEA. CDR3 DNA (partial): TGTGCCAGCAGCCGTACGACAGGGGAGGAGGGC. Protein: CASSRTTGEEG. The CDR3, in full, reads CASSRTTGEEGYTF.

This clone was seen at least ten times. The read stops 3 residues short of the end of the CDR3; the missing end is completed from the germline J gene. The chain carries TRBV29-1 and TRBJ1-2; no firm D call. The CDR3 length is 11 residues. Trimming took 4 bases from V and 1 from J, leaving 4 bases between them. Germline V gives CDR1 SQVTM, CDR2 ANQGSEA. CDR3 protein: CSVGLNYGYTF. The CDR3 DNA, read in part, is TGCAGCGTTGGGCTTAACTATGGC. The full variable domain, in which reference TRBV29-1 and TRBJ1-2 provide the parts outside the CDR3, is SAVISQKPSRDICQRGTSLTIQCQVDSQVTMMFWYRQQPGQSLTLIATANQGSEATYESGFVIDKFPISRPNLTFSTLTVSNMSPEDSSIYLCSVGLNYGYTFGSGTRLTVV.

This clone was counted many times. The CDR3 extends 3 residues past the end of the read, so its final part is completed from the germline J gene. This sequence joins TRBV7-2 and TRBJ1-1; 7 bases agree with TRBD1. The CDR3 extends over 14 amino acids. The J segment lost 1 base and the V segment lost 5 bases, leaving 4 bases of the junction unmatched. Germline CDR1 reads SGHTA; CDR2 reads FQGNSA. The CDR3 here is CASSRRQGNTEAFF. Partial CDR3 DNA: TGTGCCAGCAGCCGTCGACAGGGGAACACTGAA.

As concerns this clone: The read terminates 3 residues ahead of where the CDR3 ends, so the germline J gene completes it. The chain links TRBV7-9 to TRBJ2-2; maybe TRBD2 (6 bases). Germline assignment: CDR1 SEHNR and CDR2 FQNEAQ (reference sequence). CDR3 length: 14 residues. Here the CDR3 reads CASSLSSGTGKLFF. The part of the CDR3 DNA that was read is TGTGCCAGCAGCCTATCCTCCGGGACTGGAAAG.

At least ten counts were recorded for this clone. Coverage ceases 3 residues before the CDR3 finishes, and the germline J gene fills in the end. This sequence joins TRBV2 and TRBJ2-3, with a tentative D call TRBD2 (5 bases). Between the trimmed V and J ends, which lost 0 bases and 2 bases, there was a span of 15 bases. This CDR3 has 17 residues. CDR1 is SNHLY and CDR2 is FYNNEI in the germline V gene. CDR3 DNA, as far as it was read: TGTGCCAGCAGTGAAGCGCGATTGGACTGGTACACAGATACG. This translates into CASSEARLDWYTDT. The CDR3 as a whole reads CASSEARLDWYTDTQYF.

This clone showed up many times. The read halts 3 residues ahead of the CDR3 end, with the missing end drawn from the germline J gene. The V and J genes are TRBV7-8 and TRBJ2-1, with TRBD1 as a possible D gene (5 bases). V dropped 1 base and J dropped 5 bases, with 9 bases sitting between them. The CDR3 sequence is 14 residues long. CDR1 is SGHVS, CDR2 FQNEAQ, per germline. CDR3 in amino acids: CASSLVPGNNEQFF. CDR3 DNA, as far as it was read: TGTGCCAGCAGCTTAGTCCCAGGGAACAATGAG.

The table lists this clone with many counts. With the read ending 3 residues before the CDR3 end, the germline J gene is used to fill in that end. This chain joins TRBV20-1 and TRBJ1-5; 7 bases align to TRBD1. The V gene's germline CDR1 is DFQATT and CDR2 SNEGSKA (reference sequence). Trimming took 0 bases from V and 6 from J; bases not matched to a gene: 11. The CDR3 totals 16 residues. The CDR3 DNA, read in part, is TGCAGTGCTAGAGAAAGTAGGACAGGAGGGGCTCAGCCC. It codes for CSARESRTGGAQP. The entire CDR3 is CSARESRTGGAQPQHF.

This clone was detected ten times or more. The CDR3 protein is CASSESLDPFIDEQYF. The part of the CDR3 DNA that was read is TGCGCCAGCAGCGAATCACTAGATCCGTTTATCGACGAG. This rearrangement joins TRBV5-1 to TRBJ2-7; a weak D match, TRBD2 (5 bases). The read terminates 3 residues ahead of where the CDR3 ends, so the germline J gene completes it. CDR1 and CDR2 (germline): SGHRS, YFSETQ. V was cut by 4 bases and J by 5 bases, with 22 bases left in between. The CDR3 sequence is 16 residues long.